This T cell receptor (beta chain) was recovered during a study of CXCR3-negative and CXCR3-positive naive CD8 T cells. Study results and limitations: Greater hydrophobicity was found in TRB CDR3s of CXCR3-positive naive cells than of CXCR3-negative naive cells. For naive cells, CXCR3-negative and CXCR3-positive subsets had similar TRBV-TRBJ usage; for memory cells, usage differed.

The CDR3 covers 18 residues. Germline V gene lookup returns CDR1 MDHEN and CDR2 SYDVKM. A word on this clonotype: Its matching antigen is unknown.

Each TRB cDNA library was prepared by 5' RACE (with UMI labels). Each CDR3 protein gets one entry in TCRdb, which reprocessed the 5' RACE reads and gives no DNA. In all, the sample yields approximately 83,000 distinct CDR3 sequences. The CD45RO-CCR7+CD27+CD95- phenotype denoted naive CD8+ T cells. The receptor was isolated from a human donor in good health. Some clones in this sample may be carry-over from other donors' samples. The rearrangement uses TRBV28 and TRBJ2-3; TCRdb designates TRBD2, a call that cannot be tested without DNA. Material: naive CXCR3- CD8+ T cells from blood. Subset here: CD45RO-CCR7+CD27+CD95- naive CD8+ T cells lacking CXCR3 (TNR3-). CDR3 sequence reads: CASSLPLTSGSSTDTQYF.